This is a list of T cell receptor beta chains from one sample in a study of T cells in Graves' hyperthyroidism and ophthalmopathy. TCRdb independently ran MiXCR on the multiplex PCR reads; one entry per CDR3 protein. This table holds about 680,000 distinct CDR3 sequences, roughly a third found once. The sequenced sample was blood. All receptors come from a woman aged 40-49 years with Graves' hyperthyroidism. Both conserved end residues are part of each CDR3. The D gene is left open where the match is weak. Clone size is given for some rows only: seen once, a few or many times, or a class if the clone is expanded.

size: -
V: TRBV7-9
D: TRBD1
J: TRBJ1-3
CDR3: CASSSDRGARRAFSGNTIYF
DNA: TGTGCCAGCAGTTCAGACAGGGGCGCTCGACGAGCCTTCTCTGGAAACACCATATATTTT

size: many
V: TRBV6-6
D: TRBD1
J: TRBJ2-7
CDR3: CASTRDRSYEQYF
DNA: TGTGCCAGCACCAGGGACAGGTCCTACGAGCAGTACTTC

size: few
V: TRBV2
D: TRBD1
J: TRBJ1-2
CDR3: CASSGGQGGYGYTF
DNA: TGTGCCAGCAGCGGCGGACAGGGGGGCTATGGCTACACCTTC

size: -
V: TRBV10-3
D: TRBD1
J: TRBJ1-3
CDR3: CAIRDRGSSGNTIYF
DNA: TGTGCCATCAGGGACAGGGGATCCTCTGGAAACACCATATATTTT

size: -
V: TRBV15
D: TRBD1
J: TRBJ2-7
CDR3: CATSRVSGGSYEQYF
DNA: TGTGCCACCAGCAGAGTGTCAGGGGGCTCCTACGAGCAGTACTTC

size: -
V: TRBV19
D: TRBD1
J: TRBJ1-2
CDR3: CASRKPGQGIDYGYTF
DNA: TGTGCCAGTAGAAAACCGGGACAGGGTATTGACTATGGCTACACCTTC

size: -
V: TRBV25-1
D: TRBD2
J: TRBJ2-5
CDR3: CASSETNGRTSGSGETQYF
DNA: TGTGCCAGCAGTGAAACAAACGGGAGGACTAGCGGGAGCGGAGAGACCCAGTACTTC

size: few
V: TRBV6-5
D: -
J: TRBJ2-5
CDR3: CASGRGDQETQYF
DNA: TGTGCCAGCGGAAGGGGAGACCAAGAGACCCAGTACTTC

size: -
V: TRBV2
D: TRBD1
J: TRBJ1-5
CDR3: CASGTGGETQHF
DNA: TGTGCCAGCGGGACAGGAGGGGAGACCCAGCATTTT

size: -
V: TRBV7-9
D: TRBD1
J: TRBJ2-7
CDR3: CASSRGAAGLATGNSYEQYF
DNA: TGTGCCAGCAGCCGCGGCGCAGCCGGCCTTGCGACAGGGAATTCCTACGAGCAGTACTTC

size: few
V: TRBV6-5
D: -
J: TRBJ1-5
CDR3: CASRTFSNQPQHF
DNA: TGTGCCAGCAGGACGTTTAGCAATCAGCCCCAGCATTTT

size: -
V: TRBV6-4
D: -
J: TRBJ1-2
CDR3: CASSDSSGLGYTF
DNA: TGTGCCAGCAGTGACTCGTCAGGCCTGGGCTACACCTTC

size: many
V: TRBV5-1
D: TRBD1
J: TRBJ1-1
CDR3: CASRGQGGTEAFF
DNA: TGCGCCAGCAGAGGACAGGGGGGCACTGAAGCTTTCTTT

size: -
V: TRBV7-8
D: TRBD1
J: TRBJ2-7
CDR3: CASSEPPGTGLLEYSYEQYF
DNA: TGTGCCAGCAGCGAGCCCCCCGGGACAGGACTATTAGAGTACTCCTACGAGCAGTACTTC

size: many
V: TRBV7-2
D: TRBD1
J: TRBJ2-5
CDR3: CASSQTGGAETQYF
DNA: TGTGCCAGCAGCCAGACAGGGGGGGCGGAGACCCAGTACTTC

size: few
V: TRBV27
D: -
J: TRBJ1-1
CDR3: CASSSYETEAFF
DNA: TGTGCCAGCAGCTCTTACGAGACTGAAGCTTTCTTT

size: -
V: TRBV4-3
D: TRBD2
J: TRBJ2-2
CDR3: CASSQDWASGSRTGELFF
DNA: TGCGCCAGCAGCCAAGATTGGGCTAGCGGGAGCCGGACCGGGGAGCTGTTTTTT

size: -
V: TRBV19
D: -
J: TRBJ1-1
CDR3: CAGSVTRDTLNTEAFF
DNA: TGTGCCGGTAGTGTCACCCGGGACACTTTGAACACTGAAGCTTTCTTT

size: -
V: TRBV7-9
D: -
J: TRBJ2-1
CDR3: CASSFRGTRQFF
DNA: TGTGCCAGCAGCTTTAGGGGGACAAGGCAGTTCTTC

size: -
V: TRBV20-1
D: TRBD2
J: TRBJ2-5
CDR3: CSAQTSGQETQYF
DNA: TGCAGTGCCCAGACTAGCGGCCAAGAGACCCAGTACTTC

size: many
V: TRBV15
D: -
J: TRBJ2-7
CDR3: CATSRGQGSSYEQYF
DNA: TGTGCCACCAGCAGAGGTCAGGGCAGCTCCTACGAGCAGTACTTC

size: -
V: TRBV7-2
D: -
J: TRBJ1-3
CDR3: CASSLTGLGGNTIYF
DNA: TGTGCCAGCAGCTTAACGGGGTTGGGTGGAAACACCATATATTTT

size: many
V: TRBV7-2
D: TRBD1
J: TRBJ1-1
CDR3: CASSMTGGPGTEAFF
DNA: TGTGCCAGCAGCATGACAGGGGGCCCAGGCACTGAAGCTTTCTTT

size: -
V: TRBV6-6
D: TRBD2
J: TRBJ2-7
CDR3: CASSLFGPGGEQYF
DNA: TGTGCCAGCAGTTTATTCGGCCCGGGAGGGGAGCAGTACTTC

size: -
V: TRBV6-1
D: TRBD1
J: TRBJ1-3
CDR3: CASERQGMVAGNTIYF
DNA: TGTGCCAGCGAGAGACAGGGTATGGTTGCAGGAAACACCATATATTTT

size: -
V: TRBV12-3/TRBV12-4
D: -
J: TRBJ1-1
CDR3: CASSSQGSGADTEAFF
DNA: TGTGCCAGCAGTTCCCAGGGTTCGGGGGCGGACACTGAAGCTTTCTTT